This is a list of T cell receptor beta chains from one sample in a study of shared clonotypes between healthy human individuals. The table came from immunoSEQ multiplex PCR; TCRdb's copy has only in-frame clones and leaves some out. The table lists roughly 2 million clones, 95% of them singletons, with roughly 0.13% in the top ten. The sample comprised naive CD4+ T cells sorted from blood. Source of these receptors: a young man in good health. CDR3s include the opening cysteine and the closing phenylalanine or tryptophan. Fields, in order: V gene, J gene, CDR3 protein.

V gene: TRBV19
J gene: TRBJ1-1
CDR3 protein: CASSLRTEMNTEAFF

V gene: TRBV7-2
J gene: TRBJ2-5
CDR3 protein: CASTQGLAGGQETQYF

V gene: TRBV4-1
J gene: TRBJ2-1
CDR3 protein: CASSHEGDPVFNEQFF

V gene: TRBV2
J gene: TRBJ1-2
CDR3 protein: CASSDRDKPNYGYTF

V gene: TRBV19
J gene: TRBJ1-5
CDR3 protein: CASSIDQPGNQPQHF

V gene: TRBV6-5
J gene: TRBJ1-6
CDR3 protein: CASSYSPGESPLHF

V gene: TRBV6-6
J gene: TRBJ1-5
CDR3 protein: CASRARTGPNQPQHF

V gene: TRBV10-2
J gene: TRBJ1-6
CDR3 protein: CASLRQYNSPLHF

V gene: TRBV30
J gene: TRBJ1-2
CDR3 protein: CAWSLRGLTSSSSYGYTF

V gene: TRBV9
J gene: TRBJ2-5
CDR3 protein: CASSVTGQETQYF

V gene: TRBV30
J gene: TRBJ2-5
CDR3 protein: CAWTELGGSTQYF

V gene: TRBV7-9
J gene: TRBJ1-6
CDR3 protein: CASSLGRSPLHF

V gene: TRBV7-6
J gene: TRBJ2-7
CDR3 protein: CASSLDWRESVFYEQYF

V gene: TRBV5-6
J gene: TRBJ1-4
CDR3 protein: CASSLDFGKEKLFF

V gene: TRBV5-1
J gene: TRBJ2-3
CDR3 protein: CASSWGTSKSTDTQYF

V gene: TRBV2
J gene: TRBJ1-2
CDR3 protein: CASSRTNYGYTF

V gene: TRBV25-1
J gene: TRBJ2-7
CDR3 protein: CASSEPGTGIHEQYF

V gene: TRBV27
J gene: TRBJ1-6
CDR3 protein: CASSLLPLGRDSPLHF

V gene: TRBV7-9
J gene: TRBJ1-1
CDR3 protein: CASSSHKGNTEAFF

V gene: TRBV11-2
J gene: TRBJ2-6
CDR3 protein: CASQSPAGANVLTF

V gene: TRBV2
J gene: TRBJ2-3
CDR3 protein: CASSPGLAPSTDTQYF

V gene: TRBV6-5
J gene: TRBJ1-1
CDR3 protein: CASSKTGLNTEAFF

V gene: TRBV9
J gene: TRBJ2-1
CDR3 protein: CASSGTRDNEQFF

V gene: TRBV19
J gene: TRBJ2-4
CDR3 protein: CASSSWTAGVAKNIQYF

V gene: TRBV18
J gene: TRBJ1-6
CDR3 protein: CASTGQLNSPLHF

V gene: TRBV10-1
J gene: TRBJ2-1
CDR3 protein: CASSEGVAGGNEQFF

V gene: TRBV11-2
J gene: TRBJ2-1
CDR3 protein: CASSLDDWPAGRQLVF

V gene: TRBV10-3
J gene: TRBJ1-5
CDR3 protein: CAISVTGKFDQPQHF

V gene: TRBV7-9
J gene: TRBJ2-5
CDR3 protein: CASSFPDKETQYF

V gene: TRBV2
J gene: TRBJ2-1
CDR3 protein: CASKKGGNYNEQFF

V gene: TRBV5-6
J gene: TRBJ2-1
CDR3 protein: CASGGHSLYSYNEQFF

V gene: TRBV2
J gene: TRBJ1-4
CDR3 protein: CASSRTGLPTNEKLFF

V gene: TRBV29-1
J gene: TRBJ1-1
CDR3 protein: CSVEFRLMNTEAFF

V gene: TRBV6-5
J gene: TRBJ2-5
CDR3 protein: CASGTGRLKMETQYF

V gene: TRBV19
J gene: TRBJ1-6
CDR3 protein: CASSTGAYSPLHF

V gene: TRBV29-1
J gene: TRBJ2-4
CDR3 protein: CSVEETRTSGRNIQYF

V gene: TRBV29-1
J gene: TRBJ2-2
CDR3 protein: CSVADGRNTGELFF

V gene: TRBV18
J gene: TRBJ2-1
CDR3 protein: CASSGERDRGSPRNEQFF

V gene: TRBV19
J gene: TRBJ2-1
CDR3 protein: CASSIGQGGNNEQFF

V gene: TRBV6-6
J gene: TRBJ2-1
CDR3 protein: CASSYISNEQFF

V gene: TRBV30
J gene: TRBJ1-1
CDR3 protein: CAWDRAAGEAFF

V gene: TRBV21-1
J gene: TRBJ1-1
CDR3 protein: CASSKVGPGGADTEAFF

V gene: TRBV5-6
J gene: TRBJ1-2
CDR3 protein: CASTPPGRYGYTF

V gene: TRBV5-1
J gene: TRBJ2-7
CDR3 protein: CASRLDSSYSYEQYF

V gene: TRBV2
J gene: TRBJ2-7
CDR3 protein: CASPPGTPGGGEQYF

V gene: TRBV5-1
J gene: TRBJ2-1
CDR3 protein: CASSLLTGTGTFSYNEQFF

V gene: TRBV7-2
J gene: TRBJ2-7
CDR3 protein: CASSRTASYEQYF

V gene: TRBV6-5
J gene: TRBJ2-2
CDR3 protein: CASSYTTGFNTGELFF

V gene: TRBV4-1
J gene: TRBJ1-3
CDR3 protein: CASSRGSGSGNTIYF

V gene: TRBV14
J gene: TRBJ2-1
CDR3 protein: CASSQGSPYNEQFF

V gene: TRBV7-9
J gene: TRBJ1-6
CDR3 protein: CASSLAGGYNSPLHF

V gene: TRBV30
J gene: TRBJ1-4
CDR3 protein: CAWNLQGAREKLFF